This T cell receptor (beta chain) was recorded in a study of shared clonotypes between healthy human individuals (dated by TCRdb to between 2020 and 2021). Turning to the overall study: A couple of women and a few men aged 18 to 49 years were included in the cohort. Blood TCR repertoires of about five healthy adults were deeply sequenced to estimate repertoire size and the extent of clonotype sharing between individuals. Leukapheresis yielded between about 0.94 and 8.9 billion PBMCs per donor. To increase sequencing depth and limit assay-specific biases, TCR repertoire library preparation and sequencing were carried out by different laboratories using diverse techniques.

The donors were healthy, HIV-negative adults who had no recently reported acute infections or vaccinations. Only Caucasian adults living in Nashville, Tennessee, USA were represented among the donors. For unsorted samples, roughly 91 million PBMCs were counted, and genomic DNA was extracted using the QIAamp DNA Blood Mini kit. Blood was collected by leukapheresis, and PBMCs were isolated by Ficoll-Histopaque density gradient centrifugation and then cryopreserved in liquid nitrogen vapor phase. Inclusive of the bounding cysteine and phenylalanine, the CDR3 is 18 residues long. The kept DNA is CDR3 alone, 54 bases in frame from the first base. The junction carries 24 bases between V and J, which are trimmed by 2 bases and 5 bases respectively. The germline V gene specifies SGHTA as CDR1 and FQGNSA as CDR2. Broader findings and caveats from the paper: Based on pairwise subsampling, the degree of clonotype sharing among donors was expected to be affected by sequencing depth. Because the study included only a small number of donors, the genetic and exposure-history diversity represented was limited. Sampling was restricted to blood, and TCR repertoires in tissue are likely to differ from TCR repertoires in blood.

On this clone: Its antigen is still unknown. No base quality information exists; no much larger clone differs at one position.

Using the deep immunoSEQ assay, multiplex PCR amplified TCR CDR3 regions from genomic DNA. Extracted genomic DNA from each cell subset was spread evenly across all wells of several immunoSEQ 96-well plates, with each plate serving as a replicate. For unsorted PBMC, around 290 ng of genomic DNA, equivalent to around 30,000 T cell genomes, went into each replicate PCR. Unsorted PBMC genomic DNA was sequenced across ten immunoSEQ deep assay plates. The purified libraries were quantified using a Qubit 3.0 fluorometer, sized with a Bioanalyzer 2100, and then quantified again using the KAPA Library Quantification kit. Each immunoSEQ 96-well plate was sequenced on its own single-read 150-cycle Illumina NextSeq 550 flow cell. Turning to the authors' computational methods: The immunoSEQ output contained only junctional sequences without quality scores, so filtering could not match that applied to full-length reads. Sequences were annotated with PyIR, a Python wrapper for IgBLAST v1.9, using IMGT germline references to assign V/J genes and CDR3. Reads were filtered out if the reads had weak V/J assignments (E-value above 1e-6), no CDR3, stop codons, out-of-frame junctions, or ambiguous translated residues. A V3J clonotype was defined by an identical inferred V gene, J gene, and CDR3 amino acid sequence. To compute the percentage overlap between repertoires, the number of shared unique clonotypes was divided by the size of the smaller repertoire. Repertoire richness was assessed with RTK rarefaction, the Chao1 estimator, and Recon v2.1 estimates of unobserved clonotypes. TCRdb mirrors the immuneACCESS table, restricted to in-frame sequences. Some clones are absent from its copies; in checked studies, under half trace to an unresolved V gene, and the reason for the others is unknown. That table furnishes V, J and clone size, whereas the DNA furnished D and trimming. The sample data list about 560,000 clones, and around 76% of these were observed just once. In total, the top ten clones hold approximately 12% of the sample.

The sequence was obtained from a woman in her thirties or forties in good health. Some clones in this sample may be carry-over from other donors' samples. Sequences were obtained from PBMCs. The chain joins TRBV7-2 to TRBJ1-1; TRBD1 is a weak D gene call, 6 bases matching. Read as DNA, the sequence is TGTGCCAGCAGCTTAAATTTCCGGTATGGCAGGGGTGGGACTGAAGCTTTCTTT. This is translated as CASSLNFRYGRGGTEAFF.